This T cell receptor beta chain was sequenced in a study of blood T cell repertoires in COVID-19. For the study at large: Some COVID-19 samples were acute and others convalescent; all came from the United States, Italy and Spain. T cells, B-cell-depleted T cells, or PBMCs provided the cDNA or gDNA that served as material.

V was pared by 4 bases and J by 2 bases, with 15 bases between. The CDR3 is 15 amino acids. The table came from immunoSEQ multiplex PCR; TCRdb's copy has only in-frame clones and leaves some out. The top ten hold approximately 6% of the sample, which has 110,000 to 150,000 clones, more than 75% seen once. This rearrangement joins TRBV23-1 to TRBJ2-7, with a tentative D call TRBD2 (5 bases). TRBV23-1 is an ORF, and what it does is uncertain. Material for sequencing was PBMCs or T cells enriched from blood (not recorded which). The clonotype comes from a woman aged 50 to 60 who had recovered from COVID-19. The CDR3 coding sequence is TGCGCCAGCAGTCGATTACTAGTGGGGACCTACGAGCAGTACGTC. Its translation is CASSRLLVGTYEQYV.